This T cell receptor (beta chain) was identified in a study of OX40 agonist ivuxolimab in advanced cancers. Study details: Those enrolled were 82.7% male, with a mean age of 60 years and ages from roughly 20 to 85. Study-wide results and limits: Expanded clones were, on average, more numerous among CD8+ T cells than CD4+. Some of the lowest clonal expansion was seen in partial responders at 0.1-3.0 mg/kg.

This table comes from immunoSEQ multiplex PCR, and its TCRdb copy is limited to in-frame clones, with some not included. The data show 45,000 to 60,000 clones, with about 89% seen just once and around 12% held by the top ten. In the case of this clone: Its specificity is not known.

The clonotype originates from an adult with an advanced solid tumor such as melanoma, head and neck, liver or kidney cancer. The sample was CD4+ or CD8+ T cells sorted from blood, taken in a trial of the OX40 agonist ivuxolimab.

DNA for the CDR3: TGTGCCAGCAGTGTTCTAGCGGGGGGGCGTTCAGATACGCAGTATTTT. Its translation: CASSVLAGGRSDTQYF. J is TRBJ2-3 and V is TRBV6-4; TRBD2 matches at 12 bases. Per germline, CDR1 MRHNA and CDR2 SNTAGT. V trimming: 4 bases; J trimming: 4 bases; junction bases outside the gene matches: 6. The CDR3 has 16 residues.